This passage covers 12 T cell receptor beta chains from one sample sequenced in a study of molecular identifiers for immune sequencing clone quantification. One entry per CDR3 protein results from TCRdb running MiXCR on the PCR reads. The sample shows around 470,000 distinct CDR3 sequences, around 23% of them seen only once. The specimen sequenced was naive CD8+ T cells from blood, with Jurkat cell RNA spiked in. Subset defined: FACS-sorted CD8+CD4-CCR7+CD45RA+ naive T cells. Receptor source: a human donor in good health. Some libraries in this study had Jurkat cell RNA spiked in.

This clonotype has only a few counts. A much larger clone lies a single base off, so this may be a read error. The genes are TRBV7-9 and TRBJ2-7, with 7 bases that match TRBD2. The CDR3 runs to 13 residues. Trimming at V came to 5 bases and at J to 0 bases, leaving 1 base not matched to a gene. The germline gives CDR1 SEHNR, CDR2 FQNEAQ (reference sequence). CDR3 DNA: TGTGCCAGCAGCCGGGACTACTCCTACGAGCAGTACTTC. Protein: CASSRDYSYEQYF. Drawing the rest from reference TRBV7-9 and TRBJ2-7, the complete variable domain is DTGVSQNPRHKITKRGQNVTFRCDPISEHNRLYWYRQTLGQGPEFLTYFQNEAQLEKSRLLSDRFSAERPKGSFSTLEIQRTEQGDSAMYLCASSRDYSYEQYFGPGTRLTVT.

The chain employs TRBV6-2 or TRBV6-3 and TRBJ2-1; D is unclear. Per the germline V gene, CDR1 is MNHEY and CDR2 is SVGEGT. The CDR3 spans 12 residues. V gave up 6 bases and J gave up 6 bases, with 9 bases separating them. CDR3 protein: CASREFINEQFF. The CDR3, as DNA: TGTGCCAGCAGGGAGTTTATCAATGAGCAGTTCTTC.

The rearrangement joins TRBV24-1 to TRBJ2-1, with D unclear. CDR3 length: 13 residues. Germline CDR1 and CDR2: KGHDR and SFDVKD. V lost 5 bases to trimming and J lost 7 bases, with 11 bases between them. This CDR3 is CATSGSDLNEQFF. The CDR3 DNA reads as TGTGCCACCAGTGGGTCGGATTTGAATGAGCAGTTCTTC.

This clonotype has only a few counts. The V and J genes are TRBV20-1 and TRBJ2-7; D is undetermined. V lost 0 bases and J 0 bases, leaving 12 bases between the germline ends. Germline V gene sequence: CDR1 DFQATT, CDR2 SNEGSKA (reference sequence). This CDR3 is built from 15 residues. This CDR3 reads CSARDPEKSSYEQYF. The CDR3 DNA is TGCAGTGCTAGAGATCCCGAAAAAAGCTCCTACGAGCAGTACTTC.

Note on this clonotype: With a much larger clone just one base away, this may be a read error. The chain couples TRBV2 to TRBJ1-5, with unresolved D. Germline V gives CDR1 SNHLY, CDR2 FYNNEI. CDR3 length: 17 amino acids. V was cut by 3 bases and J by 0 bases, with 15 bases left in between. The CDR3 DNA follows: TGTGCCAGCAGTGAGGACGCCCCAAAACATAGCAATCAGCCCCAGCATTTT. Translating it yields CASSEDAPKHSNQPQHF.

In the case of this clonotype: Since a much larger clone is just one base distant, this may be a read error. V and J are TRBV2 and TRBJ2-5; 7 bases match TRBD1. CDR3 length: 14 amino acids. CDR1 SNHLY and CDR2 FYNNEI come from the germline V gene. The junction had 6 bases not matched to a gene; V was cut back by 2 bases and J by 6 bases. CDR3 coding DNA: TGTGCCAGCAGTGAATGGCAGGGGGAGAAGACCCAGTACTTC. This encodes CASSEWQGEKTQYF.

In its sample, this clonotype was seen many times. This chain joins TRBV7-9 and TRBJ1-1; D call uncertain. This CDR3 has 18 residues. Germline V CDR1 and CDR2: SEHNR, FQNEAQ (reference sequence). V was clipped by 5 bases and J by 3 bases, with 25 bases between them. CDR3 region: CASSTAKGQDRRYTEAFF. The CDR3 DNA reads as TGTGCCAGCAGCACCGCCAAGGGCCAGGATCGTAGATACACTGAAGCTTTCTTT. Drawing the rest from reference TRBV7-9 and TRBJ1-1, the complete variable domain is DTGVSQNPRHKITKRGQNVTFRCDPISEHNRLYWYRQTLGQGPEFLTYFQNEAQLEKSRLLSDRFSAERPKGSFSTLEIQRTEQGDSAMYLCASSTAKGQDRRYTEAFFGQGTRLTVV.

The chain carries TRBV7-2 and TRBJ2-1; 9 positions agree with TRBD1. The CDR3 is made up of 14 amino acids. V was clipped by 0 bases and J by 9 bases; unmatched bases: 3. Per the germline V gene, CDR1 is SGHTA and CDR2 is FQGNSA. The CDR3, as DNA: TGTGCCAGCAGCTTAGCCGGGACAGGGTTTGAGCAGTTCTTC. Its translation is CASSLAGTGFEQFF. Drawing the rest from reference TRBV7-2 and TRBJ2-1, the complete variable domain is GAGVSQSPSNKVTEKGKDVELRCDPISGHTALYWYRQSLGQGLEFLIYFQGNSAPDKSGLPSDRFSAERTGGSVSTLTIQRTQQEDSAVYLCASSLAGTGFEQFFGPGTRLTVL.

This clonotype was seen at least ten times. V and J are TRBV6-2 or TRBV6-3 and TRBJ2-2; perhaps TRBD2 as D (5 bases). Germline V gene lookup returns CDR1 MNHEY and CDR2 SVGEGT. This CDR3 comprises 13 residues. Trimming shortened V by 8 bases and J by 8 bases, and 15 bases separated the two germline ends. The CDR3 bases are TGTGCCAGCTTCGCAGGAGGAACTGGGGAGCTGTTTTTT. It yields the protein CASFAGGTGELFF.

This clonotype was counted between two and nine times. The rearrangement uses TRBV5-1 and TRBJ2-1; TRBD1 agrees at 8 bases. The CDR3 length is 13 residues. Germline CDR1 and CDR2: SGHRS and YFSETQ. V shed 3 bases, J shed 8 bases, and the junction held 4 bases outside the gene matches. The CDR3 nucleotides are TGCGCCAGCAGCTCACTGACAGGGGATGAGCAGTTCTTC. Protein sequence: CASSSLTGDEQFF.

At least ten counts were recorded for this clonotype. The rearrangement joins TRBV5-1 to TRBJ1-1, with D possibly being TRBD1 (5 bases). The length of the CDR3 is 16 residues. The germline CDR1 and CDR2 sequences are SGHRS and YFSETQ. V was shortened by 0 bases and J by 4 bases, with 16 bases between the two germline ends. CDR3 residues: CASSLGRGARGTEAFF. The CDR3, as DNA: TGCGCCAGCAGCTTGGGTAGGGGAGCGAGGGGCACTGAAGCTTTCTTT.

This clonotype was recorded many times. CDR3 DNA: TGCAGTGCTAGAGATCTCAACGGAGCCAGCACAGATACGCAGTATTTT. Its translation is CSARDLNGASTDTQYF. The rearrangement joins TRBV20-1 to TRBJ2-3; no firm D call. Trimming cost V 0 bases and J 0 bases, with 13 bases left between them. The CDR3 loop spans 16 amino acids. The germline V gene encodes CDR1 DFQATT and CDR2 SNEGSKA (reference sequence).